Listed below are T cell receptor beta chains from one sample, sequenced in a study of blood T cell repertoires in COVID-19. Here immunoSEQ multiplex PCR was the method, and the copy in TCRdb shows in-frame clones only, minus some. Of roughly 97,000 clones in the sample, about four fifths were seen once. Sequencing was carried out using peripheral blood. The origin of the receptors is a woman of 80 years or more with active or convalescent COVID-19. Each CDR3 is given with its conserved first and last residue. The D gene is left open where the match is weak. Expanded clones get a size class; other rows say once, few or many, or leave the size out.

J: TRBJ1-6
V: TRBV7-2
size: .
D: TRBD1
DNA: TGTGCCAGCAGCCATCGGACAGGGGTACTCTCCGATCCACCCCTCCACTTT
CDR3: CASSHRTGVLSDPPLHF

J: TRBJ1-1
V: TRBV6-5
size: .
D: TRBD1
DNA: TGTGCCAGCAGTTACTCCAGGGGGTCCACTGAAGCTTTCTTT
CDR3: CASSYSRGSTEAFF

J: TRBJ2-7
V: TRBV28
size: once
D: .
DNA: TGTGCCAGCAGTCCGCAGGGGGGCTCCTACGAGCAGTACTTC
CDR3: CASSPQGGSYEQYF

J: TRBJ2-7
V: TRBV27
size: .
D: TRBD1
DNA: TGTGCCGCCGGACAGGGTGGCTCCTACGAGCAGTACTTC
CDR3: CAAGQGGSYEQYF

J: TRBJ1-6
V: TRBV30
size: .
D: .
DNA: TGTGCCTGCCAGAGCTGGCAGGGGAATTCACCCCTCCACTTT
CDR3: CACQSWQGNSPLHF

J: TRBJ1-1
V: TRBV11-2
size: .
D: .
DNA: TGTGCCAGCAGCCCTTGGGACTGGAGGGGGAACACTGAAGCTTTCTTT
CDR3: CASSPWDWRGNTEAFF

J: TRBJ1-3
V: TRBV18
size: .
D: TRBD1
DNA: TGTGCCAGCTCACAAACAGGGGTGTCTGGAAACACCATATATTTT
CDR3: CASSQTGVSGNTIYF

J: TRBJ1-3
V: TRBV28
size: .
D: .
DNA: TGTGCCAGCAGAACCCACTCCTCGGGGGCTGGAAACACCATATATTTT
CDR3: CASRTHSSGAGNTIYF

J: TRBJ1-2
V: TRBV3-1/TRBV3-2
size: .
D: TRBD1
DNA: TGTGCCAGCAGCCAATTAGGCCCAAGACAGGGCGGCTATGGCTACACCTTC
CDR3: CASSQLGPRQGGYGYTF

J: TRBJ2-2
V: TRBV10-2
size: .
D: TRBD2
DNA: TGCGCCAGCGCTAGCGGATACACCGGGGAGCTGTTTTTT
CDR3: CASASGYTGELFF

J: TRBJ2-1
V: TRBV29-1
size: .
D: .
DNA: TGCAGCGTTGAGGGGGCCAGCAATGAGCAGTTCTTC
CDR3: CSVEGASNEQFF

J: TRBJ1-2
V: TRBV19
size: once
D: TRBD1
DNA: TGTGCCAGTAGTAAAGGACAGGGGCACGGCTACACCTTC
CDR3: CASSKGQGHGYTF

J: TRBJ1-1
V: TRBV14
size: .
D: .
DNA: TGTGCCAGCAGCCAAGACATTGGAGGGTCGAACACTGAAGCTTTCTTT
CDR3: CASSQDIGGSNTEAFF

J: TRBJ2-2
V: TRBV5-1
size: .
D: .
DNA: TGCGCCAGCAGCTTGGCCCTGAACACCGGGGAGCTGTTTTTT
CDR3: CASSLALNTGELFF

J: TRBJ1-2
V: TRBV29-1
size: .
D: .
DNA: TGCAGCGTTGGGAGGCTTATGGTAGAGGGTTCAGAGGGCTACACCTTC
CDR3: CSVGRLMVEGSEGYTF

J: TRBJ2-6
V: TRBV28
size: once
D: .
DNA: TGTGCCAGCAGCCCCACGGGATCTGGGGCCAACGTCCTGACTTTC
CDR3: CASSPTGSGANVLTF

J: TRBJ2-3
V: TRBV13
size: .
D: TRBD2
DNA: TGTGCCAGCAGCTTAGACGGCGGGGGGGCTAGCACAGATACGCAGTATTTT
CDR3: CASSLDGGGASTDTQYF

J: TRBJ1-1
V: TRBV19
size: few
D: .
DNA: TGTGCCAGTAGTATAGATAGCGGCACTGAAGCTTTCTTT
CDR3: CASSIDSGTEAFF

J: TRBJ2-6
V: TRBV27
size: .
D: TRBD1
DNA: TGTGCCAGCAGTTACACAGGGGCGGGGGCCAACGTCCTGACTTTC
CDR3: CASSYTGAGANVLTF

J: TRBJ1-2
V: TRBV5-1
size: .
D: .
DNA: TGCGCCAGCAGCAGGGCGGGGGAAGCCGGCTACACCTTC
CDR3: CASSRAGEAGYTF

J: TRBJ1-1
V: TRBV29-1
size: .
D: TRBD1
DNA: TGCAGCGCAAAGGGACAGGGGTTATTTGAAGCTTTCTTT
CDR3: CSAKGQGLFEAFF

J: TRBJ1-4
V: TRBV15
size: .
D: TRBD1
DNA: TGTGCCACCAGCAGAGCGACAGGGGCACCAACTAATGAAAAACTGTTTTTT
CDR3: CATSRATGAPTNEKLFF

J: TRBJ1-1
V: TRBV2
size: .
D: TRBD1
DNA: TGTGCCAGCAGCGTGGACAGGGGGTCTACTGAAGCTTTCTTT
CDR3: CASSVDRGSTEAFF

J: TRBJ2-7
V: TRBV6-2/TRBV6-3
size: .
D: TRBD2
DNA: TGTGCCAGCAGTTACTCAGAGCGGGGGCATCGGGAGCAGTACTTC
CDR3: CASSYSERGHREQYF

J: TRBJ2-7
V: TRBV6-6
size: .
D: .
DNA: TGTGCCAGCACCGAACCCCTGGGGAGCTCCTACGAGCAGTACTTC
CDR3: CASTEPLGSSYEQYF

J: TRBJ2-6
V: TRBV20-1
size: .
D: .
DNA: TGCAGTGCTAGTTTGGGGCCAAGCTCTGGGGCCAACGTCCTGACTTTC
CDR3: CSASLGPSSGANVLTF

J: TRBJ1-4
V: TRBV7-8
size: few
D: TRBD1
DNA: TGTGCCAGCAGCCTCCGACAGGGTATAAATGAAAAACTGTTTTTT
CDR3: CASSLRQGINEKLFF

J: TRBJ1-1
V: TRBV6-4
size: few
D: .
DNA: TGTGCCTCGCCGACACGGAACACTGAAGCTTTCTTT
CDR3: CASPTRNTEAFF

J: TRBJ2-3
V: TRBV28
size: once
D: TRBD2
DNA: TGTGCCAGCAGGTCTAGCGGACACACAGATACGCAGTATTTT
CDR3: CASRSSGHTDTQYF

J: TRBJ2-7
V: TRBV5-4
size: .
D: TRBD1
DNA: TGTGCCAGCAGCCTCGACAGGGGGGGTTTAAGCGAGCAGTACTTC
CDR3: CASSLDRGGLSEQYF

J: TRBJ1-2
V: TRBV30
size: .
D: .
DNA: TGTGCCTGGAGTGTACACGCTTATGGCTACACCTTC
CDR3: CAWSVHAYGYTF

J: TRBJ1-5
V: TRBV5-1
size: .
D: .
DNA: TGCGCCAGCAGCTTGGATGGACATAATAAACAGCCCCAGCATTTT
CDR3: CASSLDGHNKQPQHF

J: TRBJ1-2
V: TRBV30
size: .
D: .
DNA: TGTGCCTGGATGCGTTTGGGGGCTACTAACTATGGCTACACCTTC
CDR3: CAWMRLGATNYGYTF

J: TRBJ1-5
V: TRBV28
size: .
D: TRBD1
DNA: TGTGCCAGCAGTCTTTGGACAGGGCAAAGGAGCAATCAGCCCCAGCATTTT
CDR3: CASSLWTGQRSNQPQHF

J: TRBJ1-5
V: TRBV7-9
size: once
D: .
DNA: TGTGCCAGCAGCCCAGGGTACGGATACAATCAGCCCCAGCATTTT
CDR3: CASSPGYGYNQPQHF

J: TRBJ1-5
V: TRBV28
size: .
D: .
DNA: TGTGCCAGCAGTGTCACTTCGGGAGGGTGGGACGGCAATCAGCCCCAGCATTTT
CDR3: CASSVTSGGWDGNQPQHF

J: TRBJ1-1
V: TRBV5-5
size: .
D: TRBD1
DNA: TGTGCCAGCAGCTTGGCGGGTGGAGGGGGCAACACTGAAGCTTTCTTT
CDR3: CASSLAGGGGNTEAFF

J: TRBJ2-3
V: TRBV6-2/TRBV6-3
size: once
D: TRBD2
DNA: TGTGCCAGCAGTTACTCGAAGGCGGGAGGACTAGCGGGGGCTACGCAGTATTTT
CDR3: CASSYSKAGGLAGATQYF

J: TRBJ1-3
V: TRBV3-1/TRBV3-2
size: .
D: .
DNA: TGTGCCAGCAGCCAAACACCCTCCTCTGGAAACACCATATATTTT
CDR3: CASSQTPSSGNTIYF

J: TRBJ2-1
V: TRBV11-2
size: few
D: .
DNA: TGTGCCAGCAACTCGCGGTGGGGGACTCAGTGGAATGAGCAGTTCTTC
CDR3: CASNSRWGTQWNEQFF

J: TRBJ2-3
V: TRBV11-2
size: .
D: TRBD2
DNA: TGTGCCAGCAGCTTAGAGGGACTAGCGTCAGATACGCAGTATTTT
CDR3: CASSLEGLASDTQYF

J: TRBJ1-2
V: TRBV15
size: .
D: .
DNA: TGTGCCACCAGCAGAGGGGGCACAACTAACTATGGCTACACCTTC
CDR3: CATSRGGTTNYGYTF

J: TRBJ1-1
V: TRBV5-4
size: .
D: .
DNA: TGTGCCAGCAGCTCCTGGGCGGGTGGGAACACTGAAGCTTTCTTT
CDR3: CASSSWAGGNTEAFF

J: TRBJ1-2
V: TRBV5-1
size: .
D: .
DNA: TGCGCCAGCAGTCTGGCAGGGTGGGGCTACACCTTC
CDR3: CASSLAGWGYTF

J: TRBJ2-7
V: TRBV6-2/TRBV6-3
size: .
D: TRBD1
DNA: TGTGCCAGCAGTTCGGCAGGGGGCCGCACCTACGAGCAGTACTTC
CDR3: CASSSAGGRTYEQYF

J: TRBJ2-1
V: TRBV10-1
size: many
D: TRBD2
DNA: TGCGCCAGCAGGTCTAGCGGGGATACCTTCACCTACAATGAGCAGTTCTTC
CDR3: CASRSSGDTFTYNEQFF

J: TRBJ1-2
V: TRBV6-5
size: once
D: .
DNA: TGTGCCAGCAGTTATGGAGGGGGCTACACCTTC
CDR3: CASSYGGGYTF

J: TRBJ2-2
V: TRBV28
size: .
D: TRBD1
DNA: TGTGCCACTTACAGGGGAAGAACCGGGGAGCTGTTTTTT
CDR3: CATYRGRTGELFF

J: TRBJ2-3
V: TRBV9
size: .
D: .
DNA: TGTGCCAGCAGCGTCGCAGGGACAGATACGCAGTATTTT
CDR3: CASSVAGTDTQYF

J: TRBJ1-1
V: TRBV19
size: .
D: .
DNA: TGTGCCAGTAGTCAGATACAGGGATCGTACACTGAAGCTTTCTTT
CDR3: CASSQIQGSYTEAFF

J: TRBJ2-5
V: TRBV10-3
size: many
D: .
DNA: TGTGCCATCAGTGATCAACAGGGTTCCCAAGAGACCCAGTACTTC
CDR3: CAISDQQGSQETQYF

J: TRBJ1-1
V: TRBV12-5
size: .
D: .
DNA: TGTGCTAGTGGTTTGGTAATCCGTGGCAGTATGAACACTGAAGCTTTCTTT
CDR3: CASGLVIRGSMNTEAFF

J: TRBJ2-7
V: TRBV11-2
size: .
D: .
DNA: TGTGCCAGCAGCCCTCGTATCGGAGAATACGAGCAGTACTTC
CDR3: CASSPRIGEYEQYF

J: TRBJ2-3
V: TRBV30
size: few
D: TRBD1
DNA: TGTGCCTGGAGTGTACAGGGGAACAGCCTCAGGACAGATACGCAGTATTTT
CDR3: CAWSVQGNSLRTDTQYF

J: TRBJ2-5
V: TRBV29-1
size: few
D: .
DNA: TGCAGCTACCGGAGGGCCGAGGAGACCCAGTACTTC
CDR3: CSYRRAEETQYF